This entry concerns a single T cell receptor (beta chain). Its antigen remains unknown. CDR1 SGHTA and CDR2 FQGNSA come from the germline V gene. Trimming cost V 5 bases and J 1 base, with 15 bases left between them. The CDR3 sequence is 15 residues long. The data belong to a study of T-cell memory formation after mild COVID-19. Overall study: Among the donors, TCR clusters were largely specific to each donor.

Study findings and constraints: CD4+ bias marked clones expanding day 15 to 37, unlike balanced contracting clones. Shrinking CD4+ clones were chiefly CM and EM; CD8+ ones were chiefly EMRA.

TCRdb used MiXCR to reprocess the 5' RACE reads, holding one entry per CDR3 protein. The sample includes 120,000 to 150,000 distinct CDR3 sequences, 15% to 20% of them seen just once. The TCR originated in an adult woman who had mild COVID-19 (a few samples of this study predate the infection). Cell type and time point are not known. The J gene is TRBJ2-7, the V gene TRBV7-2, with D maybe TRBD2 (6 bases). The specimen sequenced was PBMCs or a T cell subset sorted from them (not recorded which). This CDR3 is CASSMEGRTSYEQYF. The CDR3 DNA reads as TGTGCCAGCAGCATGGAGGGGCGCACTTCCTACGAGCAGTACTTC.